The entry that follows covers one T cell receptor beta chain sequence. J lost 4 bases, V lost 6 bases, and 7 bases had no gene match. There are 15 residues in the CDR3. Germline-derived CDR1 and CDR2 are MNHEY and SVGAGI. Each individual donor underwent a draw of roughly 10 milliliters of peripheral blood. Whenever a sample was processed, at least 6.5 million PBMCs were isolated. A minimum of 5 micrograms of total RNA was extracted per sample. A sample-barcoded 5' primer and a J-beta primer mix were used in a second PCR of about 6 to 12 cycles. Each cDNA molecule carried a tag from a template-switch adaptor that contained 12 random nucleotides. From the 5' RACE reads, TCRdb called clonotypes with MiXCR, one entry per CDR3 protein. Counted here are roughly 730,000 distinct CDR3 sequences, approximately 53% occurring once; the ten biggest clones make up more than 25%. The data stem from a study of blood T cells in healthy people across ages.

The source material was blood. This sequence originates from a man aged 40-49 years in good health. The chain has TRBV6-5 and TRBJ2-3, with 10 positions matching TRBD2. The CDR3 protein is CASSRSSGRADTQYF. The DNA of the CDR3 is TGTGCCAGCAGCCGATCTAGCGGGAGAGCAGATACGCAGTATTTT.